These 12 T cell receptor beta chains share one sample of origin, sequenced in a study of shared clonotypes between healthy human individuals. Data came from immunoSEQ multiplex PCR; TCRdb stores just in-frame clones and leaves some out. The sample has nearly 2 million clones, about 95% seen once. Terminally differentiated effector memory CD45RA+ cells were excluded from the naive CD8 cells, which were CD45RO-negative and positively selected for CCR7. The specimen was naive CD8+ T cells sorted from blood. These TCRs come from a young man in good health.

DNA of the CDR3: TGTGCCAGCAGCCTTGGCAGCTATGAGACCCAGTACTTC. As protein: CASSLGSYETQYF. The genes are TRBV28 and TRBJ2-5, with D unclear. Per germline, CDR1 MDHEN and CDR2 SYDVKM. The CDR3 spans 13 residues. V lost 6 bases and J lost 5, with 13 bases in between. The full variable domain, its missing parts supplied by reference TRBV28 and TRBJ2-5, is DVKVTQSSRYLVKRTGEKVFLECVQDMDHENMFWYRQDPGLGLRLIYFSYDVKMKEKGDIPEGYSVSREKKERFSLILESASTNQTSMYLCASSLGSYETQYFGPGTRLLVL.

This clone has just one count. This chain connects TRBV2 to TRBJ2-5, with 8 bases matching TRBD2. The CDR3 has 13 amino acids. The germline V gene has CDR1 SNHLY and CDR2 FYNNEI. V lost 8 bases and J lost 0; bases outside the gene matches: 2. DNA for the CDR3: TGTGCCAGCCGGCGGGGGGACCAAGAGACCCAGTACTTC. Protein product: CASRRGDQETQYF.

The gene calls are TRBV27 and TRBJ2-2; D is perhaps TRBD2 (10 bases). This CDR3 is 19 amino acids long. Germline values: CDR1 MNHEY, CDR2 SMNVEV (reference sequence). V lost 5 bases, J lost 7 bases, and 29 bases lay in between. CDR3 DNA: TGTGCCAGCAGTCTAGTACAGGGGGCTAGCGGGAGTGTTGGCGGGGAGCTGTTTTTT. It specifies CASSLVQGASGSVGGELFF.

J is TRBJ1-2 and V is TRBV29-1, with D possibly being TRBD1 (6 bases). The CDR3 loop spans 14 amino acids. V lost 5 bases to trimming and J lost 2 bases, with 15 bases between them. Germline V gives CDR1 SQVTM, CDR2 ANQGSEA. CDR3 sequence (DNA): TGCAGCGTTATCTCAGGGGAAAGAAACTATGGCTACACCTTC. The encoded protein is CSVISGERNYGYTF.

The chain carries TRBV11-2 and TRBJ2-7; TRBD2 matches at 12 bases. Germline CDR1 reads SGHAT; CDR2 reads FQNNGV. The CDR3 contains 16 residues. The V gene end was trimmed by 3 bases and the J gene end by 1 base; junction bases not matched to a gene: 4. CDR3 in DNA: TGTGCCAGCAGCTTGGAAACTAGCGGGAGGTCCTACGAGCAGTACTTC. This gives the protein CASSLETSGRSYEQYF.

The chain carries TRBV4-1 and TRBJ2-7; 8 nucleotides agree with TRBD1. With 5 bases clipped from V and 2 bases from J, the junction kept 8 bases outside the gene matches. The CDR3 sequence is 15 residues long. The germline gives CDR1 MGHRA, CDR2 YSYEKL. The CDR3 sequence is CASSFRTGSPYEQYF. In nucleotides, the CDR3 is TGCGCCAGCAGCTTTCGGACAGGGAGCCCCTACGAGCAGTACTTC.

About this clone: Different DNA sequences within this sample yield the same CDR3. In DNA form, the CDR3 reads TGTGCCAGCAGTTTATCGGGGCAGGGATATGGCTACACCTTC. Protein sequence: CASSLSGQGYGYTF. This chain joins TRBV27 and TRBJ1-2; TRBD1 might be the D (5 bases). The length of the CDR3 is 14 residues. Germline CDR1 is MNHEY and CDR2 is SMNVEV (reference sequence). Trimming removed 0 bases from V and 5 bases from J, with 10 bases in between.

V is TRBV7-9 and J is TRBJ2-7; weak D call: TRBD2 (7 bases). Germline CDR1 and CDR2: SEHNR and FQNEAQ (reference sequence). The ends were cut back, 5 bases at V and 7 bases at J, with 15 bases in the middle. The CDR3 extends over 13 amino acids. Here the CDR3 DNA reads TGTGCCAGCAGCCGTCCAGGGGAGGGTGAGCAGTACTTC. Its protein is CASSRPGEGEQYF. Drawing the rest from reference TRBV7-9 and TRBJ2-7, the complete variable domain is DTGVSQNPRHKITKRGQNVTFRCDPISEHNRLYWYRQTLGQGPEFLTYFQNEAQLEKSRLLSDRFSAERPKGSFSTLEIQRTEQGDSAMYLCASSRPGEGEQYFGPGTRLTVT.

CDR3 bases: TGCGCCAGCAGCTCCCGGACAGGGAACACTGAAGCTTTCTTT. It yields the protein CASSSRTGNTEAFF. This chain links TRBV4-1 with TRBJ1-1; 7 nucleotides agree with TRBD1. The CDR3 spans 14 residues. Germline V gives CDR1 MGHRA, CDR2 YSYEKL. With 5 bases clipped from V and 1 base from J, the junction kept 4 bases outside the gene matches.

The V and J genes are TRBV6-6 and TRBJ2-1; D uncertain. Trimming cost V 6 bases and J 1 base, with 10 bases left between them. The germline gives CDR1 MNHNY, CDR2 SVGAGI (reference sequence). This CDR3 has 14 amino acids. The CDR3 reads CASSPVGSYNEQFF. Here the CDR3 DNA reads TGTGCCAGCAGCCCCGTGGGGTCCTACAATGAGCAGTTCTTC.

The V call is TRBV4-1, the J call TRBJ1-4, with D hard to call. Between the trimmed V and J ends, which lost 4 bases and 4 bases, there was a span of 10 bases. The CDR3 has 14 residues. Germline CDR1 and CDR2: MGHRA and YSYEKL. The CDR3 loop is CASSLTQINEKLFF. The CDR3 DNA reads as TGCGCCAGCAGCCTGACTCAGATTAATGAAAAACTGTTTTTT.

The rearrangement uses TRBV7-6 and TRBJ2-7; perhaps TRBD2 as D (7 bases). Per germline, CDR1 SGHVS and CDR2 FNYEAQ. Trimming pared 0 bases from V and 6 bases from J, leaving 12 bases between. There are 14 residues in the CDR3. This CDR3 is CASSLATGGGEQYF. The CDR3 nucleotides are TGTGCCAGCAGCTTAGCGACGGGGGGCGGCGAGCAGTACTTC.